The source of this TCR beta chain is a study of cytomegalovirus exposure and HLA in healthy donors. 13 Jbeta primers and 60 Vbeta primers were used for the PCR. Data came from immunoSEQ multiplex PCR; TCRdb stores just in-frame clones and leaves some out. The data hold 150,000 or so clones, with 65% to 85% observed a single time. Source material: PBMCs. The source is a woman in her 40s in good health and CMV-seropositive.

This rearrangement joins TRBV27 to TRBJ2-7, with 11 bases lining up with TRBD1. This CDR3 is 16 amino acids long. Germline CDR1 and CDR2: MNHEY and SMNVEV (reference sequence). The trim removed 6 bases at V and 2 bases at J, leaving 9 bases unmatched. The CDR3 coding sequence is TGTGCCAGCAGCCGGGACAGGGGGGCCCGAACCTACGAGCAGTACTTC. This translates into CASSRDRGARTYEQYF.